Listed here are 18 T cell receptor beta chains from one sample, sequenced in a study of blood T cell repertoires in COVID-19. Produced via immunoSEQ multiplex PCR; TCRdb's table is partial and in-frame only. Of 20,000 to 30,000 clones in the sample, roughly nine tenths were seen once. What was sequenced was peripheral blood. Source of these receptors: a human donor in a cohort sampled during active COVID-19.

This rearrangement joins TRBV29-1 to TRBJ2-5; 10 nucleotides line up with TRBD1. This CDR3 is 14 amino acids long. V shed 6 bases, J shed 2 bases, and the junction held 6 bases outside the gene matches. CDR1 is SQVTM and CDR2 is ANQGSEA in the germline V gene. Here the CDR3 reads CSVSRTGGQETQYF. CDR3 coding DNA: TGCAGCGTATCGCGGACAGGGGGACAAGAGACCCAGTACTTC. Filled out from reference TRBV29-1 and TRBJ2-5, the complete variable domain reads SAVISQKPSRDICQRGTSLTIQCQVDSQVTMMFWYRQQPGQSLTLIATANQGSEATYESGFVIDKFPISRPNLTFSTLTVSNMSPEDSSIYLCSVSRTGGQETQYFGPGTRLLVL.

V and J are TRBV28 and TRBJ1-2, with D possibly being TRBD1 (6 bases). The CDR3 is made up of 15 amino acids. The V and J ends lost 5 bases and 5 bases respectively, with 18 bases between them. The germline V gene encodes CDR1 MDHEN and CDR2 SYDVKM. In DNA form, the CDR3 reads TGTGCCAGCAGTAGCCTCAGGGGATCGTTGTATGGCTACACCTTC. As protein: CASSSLRGSLYGYTF.

This rearrangement joins TRBV28 to TRBJ2-1, with 7 bases lining up with TRBD2. This CDR3 comprises 12 residues. J was trimmed by 10 bases and V by 4 bases; bases with no gene match: 4. In germline, CDR1 is MDHEN, CDR2 SYDVKM. CDR3 DNA sequence: TGTGCCAGCAGTTCCCCCGGGGGGGAGCAGTTCTTC. Encoded protein: CASSSPGGEQFF. Full variable domain (missing parts from reference TRBV28 and TRBJ2-1): DVKVTQSSRYLVKRTGEKVFLECVQDMDHENMFWYRQDPGLGLRLIYFSYDVKMKEKGDIPEGYSVSREKKERFSLILESASTNQTSMYLCASSSPGGEQFFGPGTRLTVL.

This clone was recorded only once. The CDR3 nucleotides are TGTGCCAGCAGTATCTCTAGCGGGATTGCCTACAATGAGCAGTTCTTC. Protein: CASSISSGIAYNEQFF. This chain connects TRBV28 to TRBJ2-1; 9 nucleotides agree with TRBD2. The V gene's germline CDR1 is MDHEN and CDR2 SYDVKM. This CDR3 region has 16 residues. J was trimmed by 2 bases and V by 5 bases; bases with no gene match: 7.

V usage is TRBV5-6 and J usage is TRBJ1-5; TRBD1 might be the D (6 bases). V lost 3 bases, J lost 3 bases, and 13 bases lay in between. The CDR3 runs 15 residues. Germline CDR1 reads SGHDT; CDR2 reads YYEEEE. CDR3 in amino acids: CASSWGGGNNQPQHF. CDR3 in DNA: TGTGCCAGCAGCTGGGGAGGGGGGAACAATCAGCCCCAGCATTTT.

The chain combines TRBV19 with TRBJ2-3, with 9 bases lining up with TRBD2. The ends lost 3 bases at V and 4 bases at J; junction bases unmatched: 5. The CDR3 loop spans 15 amino acids. CDR1 and CDR2 from the germline V gene are LNHDA and SQIVND (reference sequence). The CDR3 coding sequence is TGTGCCAGTAGTATTAGGCGGGGGGGTTCAGATACGCAGTATTTT. Amino acid sequence: CASSIRRGGSDTQYF. Full variable domain (outside the CDR3, taken from reference TRBV19 and TRBJ2-3): DGGITQSPKYLFRKEGQNVTLSCEQNLNHDAMYWYRQDPGQGLRLIYYSQIVNDFQKGDIAEGYSVSREKKESFPLTVTSAQKNPTAFYLCASSIRRGGSDTQYFGPGTRLTVL.

The chain has TRBV28 and TRBJ1-5, with unresolved D. The CDR3 is made up of 18 amino acids. Trimming shortened V by 5 bases and J by 1 base, and 21 bases separated the two germline ends. CDR1 and CDR2 from the germline V gene are MDHEN and SYDVKM. The DNA for the CDR3 is TGTGCCAGCAGTCCCCCGTTAAGTTTGCGTCGGAGCAATCAGCCCCAGCATTTT. Protein: CASSPPLSLRRSNQPQHF.

The chain recombines TRBV5-6 with TRBJ2-7, with TRBD2 identical over 7 bases. Germline V gives CDR1 SGHDT, CDR2 YYEEEE. After removal of 0 bases from V and 5 bases from J, the junction contained 2 bases not matched to a gene. The CDR3 is 13 amino acids. The CDR3 here is CASSLGGGDEQYF. In DNA form, the CDR3 reads TGTGCCAGCAGCTTGGGGGGAGGGGACGAGCAGTACTTC.

V and J are TRBV5-1 and TRBJ1-2; tentatively, D is TRBD1 (6 bases). The CDR3 has 17 amino acids. Trimming shortened V by 0 bases and J by 0 bases, and 15 bases separated the two germline ends. The germline CDR1 and CDR2 sequences are SGHRS and YFSETQ. The CDR3 loop reads CASSLAVASGANYGYTF. Here the CDR3 DNA reads TGCGCCAGCAGCTTGGCCGTGGCGTCAGGGGCTAACTATGGCTACACCTTC. Together with reference TRBV5-1 and TRBJ1-2, the CDR3 gives the full variable domain: KAGVTQTPRYLIKTRGQQVTLSCSPISGHRSVSWYQQTPGQGLQFLFEYFSETQRNKGNFPGRFSGRQFSNSRSEMNVSTLELGDSALYLCASSLAVASGANYGYTFGSGTRLTVV.

The chain recombines TRBV6-5 with TRBJ1-1; 7 bases align to TRBD1. This CDR3 region has 14 residues. Trimming cost V 5 bases and J 7 bases; bases outside gene matches: 10. Germline V gene sequence: CDR1 MNHEY, CDR2 SVGAGI. The DNA for the CDR3 is TGTGCCAGCAGTAGGGACAGAATGCAAAGTGAAGCTTTCTTT. This codes for CASSRDRMQSEAFF.

The chain is built from TRBV7-2 and TRBJ2-7, with TRBD2 matching over 7 bases. After removal of 5 bases from V and 0 bases from J, the junction contained 7 bases not matched to a gene. Germline CDR1 reads SGHTA; CDR2 reads FQGNSA. The CDR3 has 15 residues. CDR3 sequence reads: CASSRTSAPSYEQYF. The DNA for the CDR3 is TGTGCCAGCAGCCGTACTAGCGCCCCCTCCTACGAGCAGTACTTC.

The chain employs TRBV11-2 and TRBJ1-4, with TRBD1 matching over 7 bases. Unmatched junction bases numbered 8, after V lost 7 bases and J lost 3 bases. The CDR3 is made up of 15 amino acids. Per germline, CDR1 SGHAT and CDR2 FQNNGV. CDR3 in amino acids: CASKVNRGPNEKLFF. The CDR3, as DNA: TGTGCCAGCAAGGTGAACAGGGGACCTAATGAAAAACTGTTTTTT.

This clone is a singleton in its sample. The V gene is TRBV18, the J gene TRBJ1-2; maybe TRBD1 (6 bases). Looked up from germline, CDR1 is KGHSH and CDR2 is LQKENI. The CDR3 loop spans 14 amino acids. V lost 3 bases to trimming and J lost 8 bases, with 16 bases between them. The CDR3 spells CASSPQGGGNGYTF. The CDR3 nucleotides read TGTGCCAGCTCACCTCAGGGAGGGGGAAACGGCTACACCTTC.

The table lists this clone with a few counts. The J gene is TRBJ2-7, the V gene TRBV24-1, with TRBD2 identical over 7 bases. After removal of 5 bases from V and 2 bases from J, the junction contained 8 bases not matched to a gene. Germline CDR1 is KGHDR and CDR2 is SFDVKD. The CDR3 has 15 residues. Here the CDR3 DNA reads TGTGCCACCAGTGCCGGTGTGGGGGGGACCTACGAGCAGTACTTC. Residues: CATSAGVGGTYEQYF.

J is TRBJ1-2 and V is TRBV6-1; D is unclear. The CDR3 is 13 residues long. Per the germline V gene, CDR1 is MNHNS and CDR2 is SASEGT. Trimming shortened V by 1 base and J by 3 bases, and 6 bases separated the two germline ends. The CDR3 sequence is CASSEEGDYGYTF. The CDR3, as DNA: TGTGCCAGCAGTGAAGAGGGAGACTATGGCTACACCTTC.

This rearrangement joins TRBV19 to TRBJ1-3; a possible D gene is TRBD1 (5 bases). The CDR3 consists of 14 residues. The V and J ends lost 7 bases and 0 bases respectively, with 10 bases between them. Germline V CDR1 and CDR2: LNHDA, SQIVND (reference sequence). CDR3 in DNA: TGTGCCAGTACTGACAGCAGCTCTGGAAACACCATATATTTT. Translating it yields CASTDSSSGNTIYF.

CDR3 sequence reads: CASSIRTGWDNSPLHF. In DNA, the CDR3 is TGTGCCAGTAGTATAAGAACAGGGTGGGATAATTCACCCCTCCACTTT. The rearrangement joins TRBV19 to TRBJ1-6; a weak D match, TRBD1 (6 bases). V lost 2 bases and J lost 5, with 13 bases in between. The germline V gene has CDR1 LNHDA and CDR2 SQIVND (reference sequence). This CDR3 comprises 16 residues.

This chain uses TRBV11-2 with TRBJ2-1; 7 bases are a match to TRBD2. V shed 5 bases and J 7 bases; nucleotides not matched to a gene: 14. Germline-derived CDR1 and CDR2 are SGHAT and FQNNGV. This CDR3 spans 16 amino acids. CDR3 in amino acids: CASSPYGAGARNEQFF. CDR3 nucleotides: TGTGCCAGCAGCCCGTATGGGGCGGGAGCTCGGAATGAGCAGTTCTTC.